The 7 T cell receptor beta chains presented below share a single source sample, sequenced in a study of T-cell memory formation after mild COVID-19. TCRdb re-called the 5' RACE reads through MiXCR, storing one row per CDR3 protein. This sample carries about 14,000 distinct CDR3 sequences, approximately 19% of them seen once, and the ten largest clones take about 52%. Sequencing input: PBMCs or a T cell subset sorted from them (not recorded which). The receptors were sampled from an adult woman who had mild COVID-19 (a few samples of this study predate the infection). Cell type and time point are not known.

This clonotype was picked up many times. V and J are TRBV6-5 and TRBJ1-4; D may be TRBD1 (6 bases). In germline, CDR1 is MNHEY, CDR2 SVGAGI. Trimming took 0 bases from V and 8 from J, leaving 16 bases between them. The CDR3 runs 16 residues. The CDR3 loop reads CASSYSTGGRGEKLFF. CDR3 DNA: TGTGCCAGCAGTTACTCGACTGGGGGGCGTGGGGAAAAACTGTTTTTT.

This clonotype was detected ten times or more. This chain joins TRBV12-3 or TRBV12-4 and TRBJ1-2; no definite D call. CDR3 size: 14 residues. The V and J ends lost 1 base and 0 bases respectively, with 6 bases between them. CDR3 DNA: TGTGCCAGCAGTTTAGGTCGCACTAACTATGGCTACACCTTC. This codes for CASSLGRTNYGYTF.

This clonotype was recorded many times. The chain links TRBV20-1 to TRBJ1-6, with 11 bases identical to TRBD1. This CDR3 has 15 residues. Trimming took 2 bases from V and 8 from J; bases not matched to a gene: 5. Germline V lookup: CDR1 DFQATT, CDR2 SNEGSKA (reference sequence). In DNA form, the CDR3 reads TGCAGTGCTAGAACTCCGGGACAGGGGGATTCACCCCTCCACTTT. It translates to CSARTPGQGDSPLHF.

The chain employs TRBV7-3 and TRBJ1-5, with TRBD1 matching over 7 bases. Germline V CDR1 and CDR2: SGHTA, FQGTGA. This CDR3 is 13 amino acids long. J gave up 7 bases and V 6 bases, and 6 bases lay outside the gene matches. The CDR3 nucleotides are TGTGCCAGCAGTCCCGACAGGGACCAGCCCCAGCATTTT. As protein: CASSPDRDQPQHF.

In its sample, this clonotype ranks as large. The chain employs TRBV9 and TRBJ1-5; D remains unclear. The CDR3 has 16 amino acids. Germline V CDR1 and CDR2: SGDLS, YYNGEE. V lost 1 base and J lost 0, with 11 bases in between. CDR3 sequence (DNA): TGTGCCAGCAGCGTACCCCTCCCTTATAGCAATCAGCCCCAGCATTTT. Translation: CASSVPLPYSNQPQHF.

In this sample, this clonotype turned up many times. The rearrangement joins TRBV5-6 to TRBJ2-1; D call uncertain. The germline V gene encodes CDR1 SGHDT and CDR2 YYEEEE. The V and J ends lost 0 bases and 6 bases respectively, with 7 bases between them. CDR3 size: 13 residues. As DNA, the CDR3 is TGTGCCAGCAGCTTGGCCCGTGGCAATGAGCAGTTCTTC. Translation gives CASSLARGNEQFF. The full variable domain, in which reference TRBV5-6 and TRBJ2-1 provide the parts outside the CDR3, is DAGVTQSPTHLIKTRGQQVTLRCSPKSGHDTVSWYQQALGQGPQFIFQYYEEEERQRGNFPDRFSGHQFPNYSSELNVNALLLGDSALYLCASSLARGNEQFFGPGTRLTVL.

This clonotype was counted ten times or more. This rearrangement joins TRBV4-1 to TRBJ2-5; TRBD2 might be the D (6 bases). This CDR3 has 18 amino acids. V lost 0 bases and J 0 bases, leaving 17 bases between the germline ends. In germline, CDR1 is MGHRA, CDR2 YSYEKL. This CDR3 reads CASSQDWAGWPYQETQYF. CDR3 sequence (DNA): TGCGCCAGCAGCCAAGATTGGGCGGGATGGCCGTACCAAGAGACCCAGTACTTC.